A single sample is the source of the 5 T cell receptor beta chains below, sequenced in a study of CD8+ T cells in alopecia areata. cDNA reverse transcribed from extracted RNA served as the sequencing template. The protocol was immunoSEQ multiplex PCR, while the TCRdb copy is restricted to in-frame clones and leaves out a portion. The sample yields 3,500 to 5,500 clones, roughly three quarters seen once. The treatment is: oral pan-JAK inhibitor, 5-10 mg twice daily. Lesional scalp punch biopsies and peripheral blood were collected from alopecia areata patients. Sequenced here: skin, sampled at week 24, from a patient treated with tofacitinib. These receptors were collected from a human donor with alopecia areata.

CDR3 coding DNA: TGTGCCAGCAGCCTCGGGAGCGGGAGCCAAGAGACCCAGTACTTC. It specifies CASSLGSGSQETQYF. This rearrangement joins TRBV7-2 to TRBJ2-5, with TRBD2 matching over 8 bases. CDR1 is SGHTA and CDR2 is FQGNSA in the germline V gene. This CDR3 is 15 amino acids long. With 5 bases clipped from V and 1 base from J, the junction kept 6 bases outside the gene matches.

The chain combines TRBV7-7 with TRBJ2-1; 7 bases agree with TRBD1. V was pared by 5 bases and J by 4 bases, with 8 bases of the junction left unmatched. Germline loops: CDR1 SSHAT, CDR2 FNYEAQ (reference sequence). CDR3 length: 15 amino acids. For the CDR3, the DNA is TGTGCCAGCAGCGTCACAGGGGTCCCTTACAATGAGCAGTTCTTC. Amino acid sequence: CASSVTGVPYNEQFF.

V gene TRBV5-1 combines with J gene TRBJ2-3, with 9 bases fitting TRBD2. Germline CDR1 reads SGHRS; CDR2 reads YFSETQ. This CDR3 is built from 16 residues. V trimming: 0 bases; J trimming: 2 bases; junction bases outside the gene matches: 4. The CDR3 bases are TGCGCCAGCAGCTTGGAGAGCGGGGGGAACACAGATACGCAGTATTTT. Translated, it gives CASSLESGGNTDTQYF.

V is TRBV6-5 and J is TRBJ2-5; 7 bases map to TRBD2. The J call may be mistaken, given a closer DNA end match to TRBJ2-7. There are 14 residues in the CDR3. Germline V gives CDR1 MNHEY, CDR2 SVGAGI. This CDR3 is CASSPREVSYEQYF. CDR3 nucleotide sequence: TGTGCCAGCAGTCCTCGGGAGGTATCCTACGAGCAGTACTTC.

CDR3 in amino acids: CASSHDPRDKSYEQYF. CDR3 nucleotides: TGCGCCAGCAGCCACGACCCCAGGGACAAATCTTACGAGCAGTACTTC. The chain recombines TRBV4-1 with TRBJ2-7, with D maybe TRBD1 (6 bases). V was pared by 3 bases and J by 4 bases, with 19 bases between. Germline V lookup: CDR1 MGHRA, CDR2 YSYEKL. The CDR3 is 16 residues long.